The 7 T cell receptor beta chains below all came from one sample that was sequenced in a study of blood T cell repertoires in COVID-19. This table comes from immunoSEQ multiplex PCR, and its TCRdb copy is limited to in-frame clones, with some not included. The data hold 55,000 to 80,000 clones, with over 70% observed a single time. Source material: peripheral blood. Receptors were obtained from a human donor in a cohort sampled during active COVID-19.

The chain has TRBV11-1 and TRBJ1-2; D is undetermined. Trimming removed 1 base at V and 9 bases at J, with 12 bases between. Per germline, CDR1 SGHAT and CDR2 FQDESV (reference sequence). The CDR3 is 13 amino acids. CDR3 loop: CASSLETGGSYTF. In nucleotides, the CDR3 is TGTGCCAGCAGCTTAGAAACGGGCGGGAGCTACACCTTC.

V and J are TRBV28 and TRBJ2-1, with a tentative D call TRBD2 (6 bases). Germline values: CDR1 MDHEN, CDR2 SYDVKM. There are 13 residues in the CDR3. Deletions cut 5 bases from V and 5 bases from J, with 10 bases between. CDR3 DNA: TGTGCCAGCAGTAAGGACTATAACAATGAGCAGTTCTTC. As protein: CASSKDYNNEQFF.

This chain links TRBV5-1 with TRBJ2-3; TRBD2 matches 10 bases. The trim removed 0 bases at V and 2 bases at J, leaving 15 bases unmatched. This CDR3 comprises 20 residues. The V gene's germline CDR1 is SGHRS and CDR2 YFSETQ. The CDR3: CASSLDREITSGVFTDTQYF. The CDR3 nucleotides read TGCGCCAGCAGCTTGGATCGGGAGATAACTAGCGGGGTGTTCACAGATACGCAGTATTTT.

The rearrangement links TRBV27 to TRBJ2-7; 12 positions agree with TRBD2. CDR3 length: 14 amino acids. Per the germline V gene, CDR1 is MNHEY and CDR2 is SMNVEV (reference sequence). The V and J ends lost 5 bases and 7 bases, in that order; junction bases with no gene match: 6. The chain's CDR3 is CASSLGLAGREQYF. As DNA, the CDR3 is TGTGCCAGCAGTCTTGGACTAGCGGGACGGGAGCAGTACTTC.

This clone was found once. The chain recombines TRBV30 with TRBJ2-3, with D unclear. V dropped 5 bases and J dropped 4 bases, with 22 bases sitting between them. The CDR3 covers 16 residues. The germline V gene encodes CDR1 GTSNPN and CDR2 SVGIG (reference sequence). The CDR3 reads CAWGLGSRLSADTQYF. The CDR3 DNA is TGTGCCTGGGGCCTCGGGTCTAGACTGTCCGCAGATACGCAGTATTTT.

The chain uses TRBV13 and TRBJ2-2, with 12 bases identical to TRBD2. In germline, CDR1 is PRHDT, CDR2 FYEKMQ (reference sequence). V trimming: 2 bases; J trimming: 4 bases; junction bases outside the gene matches: 5. The CDR3 is 17 residues long. CDR3 DNA: TGTGCCAGCAGCTTAAGGACTAGCGGGGACCTCACCGGGGAGCTGTTTTTT. Translated: CASSLRTSGDLTGELFF.

The chain carries TRBV28 and TRBJ2-3; TRBD2 matches 8 bases. This CDR3 is 15 amino acids long. Germline loops: CDR1 MDHEN, CDR2 SYDVKM. Trimming cost V 3 bases and J 8 bases; bases outside gene matches: 10. The CDR3 sequence: CASSFPSAGGGTQYF. The DNA of the CDR3 is TGTGCCAGCAGTTTCCCCTCTGCGGGAGGCGGTACGCAGTATTTT. The full variable domain, in which reference TRBV28 and TRBJ2-3 provide the parts outside the CDR3, is DVKVTQSSRYLVKRTGEKVFLECVQDMDHENMFWYRQDPGLGLRLIYFSYDVKMKEKGDIPEGYSVSREKKERFSLILESASTNQTSMYLCASSFPSAGGGTQYFGPGTRLTVL.